A single sample gave rise to the 28 T cell receptor beta chains below, sequenced in a study of blood T cell repertoires in COVID-19. Profiling relied on immunoSEQ multiplex PCR, and the TCRdb table lists in-frame clones only, not all of them. Here the sample spans under 95,000 clones, roughly 86% being singletons. Specimen: peripheral blood. These receptor sequences come from a human donor with acute or convalescent COVID-19. The donor label of this sample is uncertain.

The chain combines TRBV5-1 with TRBJ2-7; TRBD2 aligns across 10 bases. The CDR3 runs 16 residues. Germline values: CDR1 SGHRS, CDR2 YFSETQ. The V and J ends lost 5 bases and 0 bases, in that order; junction bases with no gene match: 8. The CDR3 DNA reads as TGCGCCAGCAGGTATAGCGGGGGGCCCCTCTCCTACGAGCAGTACTTC. Its protein product is CASRYSGGPLSYEQYF.

The rearrangement joins TRBV6-2 or TRBV6-3 to TRBJ2-3; 10 bases are shared with TRBD1. Germline loops: CDR1 MNHEY, CDR2 SVGEGT. This CDR3 has 15 residues. V was pared by 5 bases and J by 4 bases, with 6 bases of the junction left unmatched. The CDR3 coding sequence is TGTGCCAGCAGTAGGGACAGGGGAGGTTCAGATACGCAGTATTTT. This codes for CASSRDRGGSDTQYF.

This clone was observed many times. This sequence joins TRBV3-1 (or the pseudogene TRBV3-2) and TRBJ1-3; the D is unclear. The germline V gene has CDR1 LGHDT and CDR2 YNNKEL (reference sequence). V lost 0 bases to trimming and J lost 4 bases, with 4 bases between them. This CDR3 has 13 amino acids. CDR3 region: CASSQDLGNTIYF. In DNA, the CDR3 is TGTGCCAGCAGCCAAGATCTCGGAAACACCATATATTTT.

The rearrangement joins TRBV23-1 to TRBJ1-3; 9 positions match TRBD1. TRBV23-1 is recorded as an ORF, its role being uncertain. V dropped 0 bases and J dropped 0; count of bases not matched to a gene: 9. This CDR3 region has 19 residues. This CDR3 is CASSQSRDRALYSGNTIYF. DNA for the CDR3: TGCGCCAGCAGTCAATCCCGGGACAGGGCCCTCTACTCTGGAAACACCATATATTTT.

The chain has TRBV6-5 and TRBJ1-2, with 7 bases fitting TRBD1. V was pared by 5 bases and J by 4 bases, with 4 bases of the junction left unmatched. Germline assignment: CDR1 MNHEY and CDR2 SVGAGI. The length of the CDR3 is 13 residues. The CDR3, as DNA: TGTGCCAGCAGTCTGACAGGGACCTATGGCTACACCTTC. This translates into CASSLTGTYGYTF.

This rearrangement joins TRBV3-1 (or the pseudogene TRBV3-2) to TRBJ1-1; D is undetermined. This CDR3 comprises 12 residues. CDR1 and CDR2 from the germline V gene are LGHDT and YNNKEL (reference sequence). Trimming pared 1 base from V and 9 bases from J, leaving 9 bases between. CDR3 coding DNA: TGTGCCAGCAGCCAAGGAGGCCCCCAAGCTTTCTTT. This sequence encodes CASSQGGPQAFF.

This chain joins TRBV4-3 and TRBJ1-4; D is undetermined. V was shortened by 2 bases and J by 12 bases, with 13 bases between the two germline ends. The CDR3 has 13 amino acids. CDR1 LGHNA and CDR2 YSLEER come from the germline V gene. In DNA form, the CDR3 reads TGCGCCAGCAGCCAATTCAGGTACTGGGAACTGTTTTTT. Protein product: CASSQFRYWELFF.

The chain joins TRBV6-2 or TRBV6-3 to TRBJ2-5, with D possibly TRBD2 on 6 matching bases. The CDR3 length is 14 residues. Germline V lookup: CDR1 MNHEY, CDR2 SVGEGT. V lost 4 bases and J 2 bases, leaving 11 bases between the germline ends. The CDR3 DNA is TGTGCCAGCAGTTCGAGGGGACTTCAAGAGACCCAGTACTTC. Encoded protein: CASSSRGLQETQYF.

V and J are TRBV28 and TRBJ1-4; possible D gene TRBD1, 5 bases. The CDR3 loop spans 14 amino acids. The ends were cut back, 8 bases at V and 1 base at J, with 11 bases in the middle. The germline gives CDR1 MDHEN, CDR2 SYDVKM. The CDR3 sequence is CASLDRVTNEKLFF. In nucleotides, the CDR3 is TGTGCCAGCTTAGACAGAGTAACTAATGAAAAACTGTTTTTT.

The rearrangement joins TRBV30 to TRBJ2-1; no clear D. Per germline, CDR1 GTSNPN and CDR2 SVGIG (reference sequence). Trimming cost V 5 bases and J 2 bases, with 16 bases left between them. This CDR3 is 15 amino acids long. CDR3 DNA sequence: TGTGCCTGGGAAGCTTCCGGGTTTCCCTACAATGAGCAGTTCTTC. Amino acids: CAWEASGFPYNEQFF.

The chain recombines TRBV5-1 with TRBJ2-2; D is ambiguous. The V gene lost 5 bases and the J gene lost 3 bases, with 11 bases spanning the gap. CDR1 is SGHRS, CDR2 YFSETQ, per germline. This CDR3 contains 14 residues. The CDR3 nucleotides read TGCGCCAGCAGATGGGCCCCGGACACCGGGGAGCTGTTTTTT. Translation gives CASRWAPDTGELFF.

This chain connects TRBV7-2 to TRBJ1-1, with D tentatively TRBD1 (6 bases). The CDR3 contains 13 residues. CDR1 SGHTA and CDR2 FQGNSA come from the germline V gene. The V end was cut by 5 bases, the J end by 10 bases, with 17 bases between. The CDR3 sequence is CASSERQATRAFF. CDR3 nucleotides: TGTGCCAGCAGCGAACGACAGGCGACTCGAGCTTTCTTT.

This chain uses TRBV11-3 with TRBJ2-7, with D perhaps matching TRBD2 (6 bases). The germline V and J ends were trimmed by 2 bases and 6 bases, with 11 bases remaining between them. The length of the CDR3 is 13 residues. Per germline, CDR1 SGHNT and CDR2 YENEEA. The CDR3 DNA reads as TGTGCCAGCAGCTTATCCGGGAGTGGCGAGCAGTACTTC. Protein product: CASSLSGSGEQYF.

This chain uses TRBV23-1 with TRBJ2-2; TRBD1 matches 8 bases. TRBV23-1 is marked as an open reading frame, function uncertain. This CDR3 is built from 17 residues. Trimming removed 5 bases from V and 1 base from J; junction bases left unmatched: 9. The CDR3: CASSFNTTGGNTGELFF. The CDR3 coding sequence is TGCGCCAGCAGTTTCAATACCACAGGGGGGAACACCGGGGAGCTGTTTTTT.

The chain employs TRBV11-2 and TRBJ1-3; D unresolved. The CDR3 has 16 residues. Germline values: CDR1 SGHAT, CDR2 FQNNGV. Trimming pared 1 base from V and 0 bases from J, leaving 10 bases between. CDR3: CASSLGVKLSGNTIYF. The DNA for the CDR3 is TGTGCCAGCAGCTTAGGAGTGAAACTCTCTGGAAACACCATATATTTT.

This chain joins TRBV5-1 and TRBJ1-3, with a tentative D call TRBD1 (6 bases). CDR3 size: 14 residues. Germline V gene data show CDR1 as SGHRS and CDR2 as YFSETQ. V was cut by 2 bases and J by 4 bases, with 10 bases left in between. The CDR3 DNA reads TGCGCCAGCAGCTTAGCAGGGGAAGGAAACACCATATATTTT. Translated, it gives CASSLAGEGNTIYF.

The rearrangement uses TRBV15 and TRBJ2-7; D call uncertain. CDR1 LNHNV and CDR2 YYDKDF come from the germline V gene (reference sequence). CDR3 length: 12 residues. V gave up 5 bases and J gave up 2 bases, with 7 bases separating them. CDR3 loop: CATSLYPYEQYF. CDR3 nucleotides: TGTGCCACCAGCCTCTACCCCTACGAGCAGTACTTC. The entire variable domain, with the rest obtained from reference TRBV15 and TRBJ2-7, is as follows: DAMVIQNPRYQVTQFGKPVTLSCSQTLNHNVMYWYQQKSSQAPKLLFHYYDKDFNNEADTPDNFQSRRPNTSFCFLDIRSPGLGDTAMYLCATSLYPYEQYFGPGTRLTVT.

V is TRBV28 and J is TRBJ1-4; 10 nucleotides line up with TRBD1. The V and J ends lost 2 bases and 7 bases, in that order; junction bases with no gene match: 4. This CDR3 is 15 amino acids long. The germline CDR1 and CDR2 sequences are MDHEN and SYDVKM. Written as DNA, the CDR3 is TGTGCCAGCAGTTTAGGCGGGACAGGGGCTGAAAAACTGTTTTTT. Residues: CASSLGGTGAEKLFF.

This clone was observed once. The chain joins TRBV4-3 to TRBJ1-5; possibly TRBD1 for D (5 bases). The V end lost 1 base, the J end lost 4 bases, and 11 bases lay between the germline ends. This CDR3 is 15 amino acids long. The germline V gene encodes CDR1 LGHNA and CDR2 YSLEER. CDR3 nucleotide sequence: TGCGCCAGCAGCCAAGGCCCAGACAGAAATCAGCCCCAGCATTTT. It codes for CASSQGPDRNQPQHF.

V usage is TRBV5-1 and J usage is TRBJ1-1, with D unclear. V lost 0 bases and J lost 1, with 4 bases in between. The CDR3 length is 13 residues. In germline, CDR1 is SGHRS, CDR2 YFSETQ. The CDR3 nucleotides read TGCGCCAGCAGCTTGGGGCCGAACACTGAAGCTTTCTTT. It codes for CASSLGPNTEAFF.

This clone has only one observation. One end of the junction varies from germline; a read error may be responsible. The V and J genes are TRBV10-3 and TRBJ1-1, with 7 bases identical to TRBD1. The germline CDR1 and CDR2 sequences are ENHRY and SYGVKD. CDR3 length: 12 residues. CDR3 bases: TGTGCCATCTCGACAGGGAACGCTGAAGCTTTCTTT. Protein: CAISTGNAEAFF.

The chain combines TRBV10-3 with TRBJ1-1; TRBD1 matches at 7 bases. Germline V CDR1 and CDR2: ENHRY, SYGVKD. Losses at the gene ends were 10 bases for V and 1 base for J; bases not matched to a gene: 9. This CDR3 comprises 14 residues. The CDR3 here is CATRDRAENTEAFF. The CDR3 nucleotides are TGTGCCACCCGGGACAGAGCAGAGAACACTGAAGCTTTCTTT.

The chain combines TRBV2 with TRBJ2-7, with unresolved D. CDR1 SNHLY and CDR2 FYNNEI come from the germline V gene. The ends were cut back, 9 bases at V and 2 bases at J, with 8 bases in the middle. CDR3 length equals 11 residues. The CDR3 spells CASQETYEQYF. CDR3 nucleotide sequence: TGTGCCAGTCAGGAAACCTACGAGCAGTACTTC.

The CDR3: CASSQGLAGTGELFF. In DNA form, the CDR3 reads TGCGCCAGCAGCCAAGGACTAGCGGGCACCGGGGAGCTGTTTTTT. The chain has TRBV5-1 and TRBJ2-2; TRBD2 matches 11 bases. The CDR3 spans 15 residues. Losses at the gene ends were 4 bases for V and 4 bases for J; bases not matched to a gene: 3. CDR1 is SGHRS and CDR2 is YFSETQ in the germline V gene.

The chain links TRBV11-2 to TRBJ1-1; 9 nucleotides align to TRBD1. Germline-derived CDR1 and CDR2 are SGHAT and FQNNGV. The CDR3 runs 14 residues. The junction had 5 bases not matched to a gene; V was cut back by 6 bases and J by 3 bases. CDR3 DNA: TGTGCCAGCAGTACAGGGGGCGCCTACACTGAAGCTTTCTTT. This encodes CASSTGGAYTEAFF. The full variable domain, its missing parts supplied by reference TRBV11-2 and TRBJ1-1, is EAGVAQSPRYKIIEKRQSVAFWCNPISGHATLYWYQQILGQGPKLLIQFQNNGVVDDSQLPKDRFSAERLKGVDSTLKIQPAKLEDSAVYLCASSTGGAYTEAFFGQGTRLTVV.

V gene TRBV3-1 (or the pseudogene TRBV3-2) combines with J gene TRBJ1-1, with 7 bases identical to TRBD1. The length of the CDR3 is 14 residues. Germline assignment: CDR1 LGHDT and CDR2 YNNKEL (reference sequence). The J segment lost 8 bases and the V segment lost 2 bases, leaving 8 bases of the junction unmatched. The CDR3 loop reads CASSQQTGWQEAFF. The CDR3 DNA reads as TGTGCCAGCAGCCAACAGACAGGGTGGCAAGAAGCTTTCTTT.

The chain has TRBV9 and TRBJ2-7; 7 bases align to TRBD1. Germline CDR1 is SGDLS and CDR2 is YYNGEE. With 0 bases clipped from V and 0 bases from J, the junction kept 3 bases outside the gene matches. The CDR3 totals 15 residues. Written as DNA, the CDR3 is TGTGCCAGCAGCGTAGGGGGACAGCACTCCTACGAGCAGTACTTC. It translates to CASSVGGQHSYEQYF.

V is TRBV6-2 or TRBV6-3 and J is TRBJ2-5, with 11 positions matching TRBD2. The CDR3 extends over 15 amino acids. CDR1 and CDR2 from the germline V gene are MNHEY and SVGEGT. V lost 5 bases to trimming and J lost 1 base; unmatched junction nucleotides: 3. The CDR3 is CASSHLAGGQETQYF. In DNA, the CDR3 is TGTGCCAGCAGTCATCTAGCGGGGGGCCAAGAGACCCAGTACTTC.